This note documents a single T cell receptor (beta chain) sequence. The sample comes from a study of blood T cells in healthy people across ages. CDR3 size: 11 residues. V shed 1 base and J shed 6 bases, with 3 bases lying between them. Germline CDR1 and CDR2: KGHDR and SFDVKD. The authors ran a second PCR of about 7 to 11 cycles using a sample-barcoded 5' primer and a J-beta primer mix. TCRdb itself ran the 5' RACE reads through MiXCR, one entry per CDR3 protein. The sample contains some 1.6 million distinct CDR3 sequences, roughly 32% of which appear only once. V gene TRBV24-1 combines with J gene TRBJ2-7; D is undetermined. The sequenced material came from blood. The TCR comes from a woman aged 30 to 39 in good health. CDR3: CATSDLLEQYF. The CDR3 DNA is TGTGCCACCAGTGATTTACTCGAGCAGTACTTC.